The sequence of this T cell receptor beta chain was determined in a study of cytomegalovirus exposure and HLA in healthy donors. Deletions cut 5 bases from V and 3 bases from J, with 13 bases between. This CDR3 spans 14 amino acids. The germline V gene has CDR1 SGHTS and CDR2 YDEGEE. Study-wide results and limits: TCR association rates varied by HLA locus in a later analysis, with DRB1 highest and HLA-C lowest. Diagnosis of cytomegalovirus status made by the classifier reportedly showed high specificity and sensitivity.

This clone was counted only a few times. The antigen remains undetermined. It was with 60 Vbeta and 13 Jbeta primers that the PCR ran. Some clones are missing from TCRdb's copy, which holds only in-frame ones; the method was immunoSEQ multiplex PCR. The sample includes 35,000 to 45,000 clones, roughly half of them seen just once. Sequencing was carried out using PBMCs. The sequence was obtained from a human donor in good health. V gene TRBV5-8 combines with J gene TRBJ2-3, with a weak D call TRBD2 (6 bases). The CDR3 DNA is TGTGCCAGCAGTCGGGACTTGAAAACAGATACGCAGTATTTT. Protein sequence: CASSRDLKTDTQYF.